The 9 T cell receptor beta chains in this list originate from one sample, sequenced in a study of control samples from healthy donors and cancer patients. Method: immunoSEQ multiplex PCR; TCRdb's copy keeps in-frame clones and lacks some. The repertoire consists of about 170,000 clones, with roughly 93% occurring once and the leading ten covering approximately 4%. Material: blood. Receptors originate from a woman aged 60 to 75 in good health.

The CDR3 reads CASSARDLWNTEAFF. In nucleotides, the CDR3 is TGTGCCAGCAGCGCCCGGGACCTATGGAACACTGAAGCTTTCTTT. The chain joins TRBV9 to TRBJ1-1; possibly TRBD1 for D (5 bases). Germline V gene sequence: CDR1 SGDLS, CDR2 YYNGEE. Trimming removed 3 bases from V and 1 base from J, with 13 bases in between. The length of the CDR3 is 15 residues.

J is TRBJ1-4 and V is TRBV10-3; weak D call: TRBD1 (6 bases). The CDR3 runs to 15 residues. Trimming removed 3 bases at V and 10 bases at J, with 18 bases between. The germline gives CDR1 ENHRY, CDR2 SYGVKD. The CDR3 nucleotides read TGTGCCATCAGTGAAGGGGGGACGACGCAGGGAAAACTGTTTTTT. Residues: CAISEGGTTQGKLFF.

This clone was counted between two and nine times. The chain employs TRBV3-1 (or the pseudogene TRBV3-2) and TRBJ2-4, with 9 bases that match TRBD1. Germline V CDR1 and CDR2: LGHDT, YNNKEL (reference sequence). The length of the CDR3 is 14 residues. V shed 5 bases, J shed 10 bases, and the junction held 9 bases outside the gene matches. CDR3: CASSGEQGAGIQYF. The CDR3 nucleotides are TGTGCCAGCAGCGGAGAACAGGGGGCAGGGATTCAGTACTTC.

This clone was counted many times. The chain combines TRBV5-5 with TRBJ1-2; 7 bases fit TRBD1. CDR1 SGHKS and CDR2 YYEKEE come from the germline V gene (reference sequence). V lost 0 bases to trimming and J lost 2 bases; unmatched junction nucleotides: 7. The CDR3 runs to 16 residues. The CDR3 here is CASSLETGSWNYGYTF. The CDR3 DNA is TGTGCCAGCAGCTTGGAGACAGGGAGTTGGAACTATGGCTACACCTTC.

This rearrangement joins TRBV7-9 to TRBJ1-2; 9 positions agree with TRBD1. With V trimmed by 3 bases and J by 8 bases, 10 bases remained unmatched. There are 15 residues in the CDR3. CDR1 and CDR2 (germline): SEHNR, FQNEAQ (reference sequence). CDR3 sequence reads: CASSFTGGLREGYTF. In DNA, the CDR3 is TGTGCCAGCAGCTTTACAGGGGGCCTGCGTGAGGGCTACACCTTC.

V usage is TRBV11-2 and J usage is TRBJ2-2; D is unclear. The CDR3 runs 13 residues. The germline gives CDR1 SGHAT, CDR2 FQNNGV. V dropped 1 base and J dropped 3 bases, with 3 bases sitting between them. The CDR3 spells CASSLGDTGELFF. The DNA for the CDR3 is TGTGCCAGCAGCTTAGGGGACACCGGGGAGCTGTTTTTT.

The V call is TRBV5-4, the J call TRBJ1-1; D not certain. Germline values: CDR1 SGHNT, CDR2 YYREEE (reference sequence). The CDR3 runs to 15 residues. The V end lost 0 bases, the J end lost 0 bases, and 9 bases lay between the germline ends. CDR3 sequence: CASSLGSRMNTEAFF. DNA for the CDR3: TGTGCCAGCAGCTTGGGTAGTCGCATGAACACTGAAGCTTTCTTT.

V and J are TRBV29-1 and TRBJ2-7, with 9 positions matching TRBD1. Germline V gene sequence: CDR1 SQVTM, CDR2 ANQGSEA. The CDR3 is 13 amino acids. V was pared by 4 bases and J by 6 bases, with 7 bases of the junction left unmatched. The CDR3 DNA sequence: TGCAGCGTTGCCGGGACAGGGTCTTTCGAGCAGTACTTC. This translates into CSVAGTGSFEQYF.

This sequence joins TRBV24-1 and TRBJ2-3; 8 bases line up with TRBD2. Germline V gene sequence: CDR1 KGHDR, CDR2 SFDVKD. The CDR3 runs to 16 residues. Trimming took 4 bases from V and 2 from J; bases not matched to a gene: 7. This CDR3 is CATSDPAGGITDTQYF. CDR3 coding DNA: TGTGCCACCAGTGACCCGGCGGGGGGAATCACAGATACGCAGTATTTT.